Reported below is one T cell receptor beta chain. The record originates from a study of Ad26.COV2.S vaccination and SARS-CoV-2 variants. Study overall: Recipients of Ad26.COV2.S got it intramuscularly, once or twice 56 days apart.

The repertoire was sequenced with immunoSEQ multiplex PCR; TCRdb's copy has only in-frame clones and lacks some. The sample holds 250,000 to 300,000 clones, about 89% seen once. Indicated treatment: over 15 received Ad26.COV2.S at low or high dose, single or two shots; about 5 received placebo; per-sample allocation not given. Samples came from day 63 after the first vaccine or placebo injection. The CDR3 is made up of 16 amino acids. Trimming took 4 bases from V and 3 from J, leaving 16 bases between them. Per germline, CDR1 SGHRS and CDR2 YFSETQ. This TCR was recovered from a person between 18 and 59 years old who received the Ad26.COV2.S COVID-19 vaccine or a placebo. The sequencing here drew on peripheral blood, taken in a trial of Ad26.COV2.S vaccine versus placebo. The chain carries TRBV5-1 and TRBJ2-2; D tentatively reads TRBD1 or TRBD2 (5 bases each). This chain's CDR3 is CASSLSPGPYTGELFF. The CDR3 coding sequence is TGCGCCAGCAGCCTAAGTCCGGGACCATACACCGGGGAGCTGTTTTTT.